Listed here are 9 T cell receptor beta chains from one sample, sequenced in a study of shared clonotypes between healthy human individuals. The method was immunoSEQ multiplex PCR; TCRdb's version includes in-frame clones alone and lacks a portion of them. The sample lists around 2.3 million clones; around 95% were seen once. Input material: naive CD4+ T cells sorted from blood. This sample's subset: CD45RA+ positively selected. The receptors come from a man younger than 30 in good health.

The chain carries TRBV7-2 and TRBJ2-7, with D perhaps given as TRBD1 or TRBD2 (5 bases each). This CDR3 contains 11 residues. The V gene's germline CDR1 is SGHTA and CDR2 FQGNSA. Deletions cut 4 bases from V and 11 bases from J, with 12 bases between. The CDR3 protein is CASSSPGREYF. As DNA, the CDR3 is TGTGCCAGCAGCTCCCCGGGACGGGAGTACTTC.

The rearrangement uses TRBV12-5 and TRBJ2-2; D could derive from TRBD1 or TRBD2 (5 bases each). The CDR3 contains 14 residues. V shed 5 bases and J shed 3 bases, with 10 bases lying between them. CDR1 LGHNT and CDR2 FRNRAP come from the germline V gene. The CDR3 region has the DNA TGTGCTAGTGGTGGGGACGCGGACACCGGGGAGCTGTTTTTT. Its translation: CASGGDADTGELFF.

This sequence joins TRBV13 and TRBJ2-3; 14 nucleotides agree with TRBD2. After removal of 5 bases from V and 5 bases from J, the junction contained 6 bases not matched to a gene. Per the germline V gene, CDR1 is PRHDT and CDR2 is FYEKMQ (reference sequence). The CDR3 totals 16 residues. The CDR3 loop reads CASSQEGLAGEDTQYF. In DNA, the CDR3 is TGTGCCAGCAGCCAAGAGGGACTAGCGGGAGAAGATACGCAGTATTTT.

Only one count was recorded for this clone. The chain is built from TRBV29-1 and TRBJ1-3; D gene ambiguous. This CDR3 region has 13 residues. V was trimmed by 7 bases and J by 4 bases, leaving 14 bases between them. Germline CDR1 SQVTM, CDR2 ANQGSEA. CDR3 DNA sequence: TGCAGCGCGGCGGTAATTGGCGGAAACACCATATATTTT. It translates to CSAAVIGGNTIYF.

The chain carries TRBV6-5 and TRBJ1-6, with 8 bases identical to TRBD1. This CDR3 spans 14 amino acids. With 0 bases clipped from V and 12 bases from J, the junction kept 4 bases outside the gene matches. Germline assignment: CDR1 MNHEY and CDR2 SVGAGI. This CDR3 reads CASSYSTGDGPLHF. CDR3 nucleotides: TGTGCCAGCAGTTACTCGACAGGGGATGGACCCCTCCACTTT.

The chain joins TRBV28 to TRBJ2-1; 7 bases map to TRBD1. This CDR3 region has 14 residues. Looked up from germline, CDR1 is MDHEN and CDR2 is SYDVKM. With V trimmed by 5 bases and J by 1 base, 2 bases remained unmatched. In DNA, the CDR3 is TGTGCCAGCAGTCGGGGACAGTCCTACAATGAGCAGTTCTTC. Residues: CASSRGQSYNEQFF.

The chain joins TRBV11-2 to TRBJ1-3; no definite D call. CDR3 length: 15 amino acids. V was trimmed by 3 bases and J by 0 bases, leaving 9 bases between them. Germline V gene lookup returns CDR1 SGHAT and CDR2 FQNNGV. CDR3 DNA sequence: TGTGCCAGCAGCTTTGATCTCCCCTCTGGAAACACCATATATTTT. Translating gives CASSFDLPSGNTIYF.

J is TRBJ1-2 and V is TRBV30; tentative D call: TRBD1 (5 bases). Germline loops: CDR1 GTSNPN, CDR2 SVGIG (reference sequence). This CDR3 is built from 13 residues. V was trimmed by 5 bases and J by 6 bases, leaving 16 bases between them. Here the CDR3 DNA reads TGTGCCTGGGCCGAAGGCAGGGACCATGGCTACACCTTC. It encodes CAWAEGRDHGYTF.

The rearrangement uses TRBV4-1 and TRBJ2-1; 14 bases agree with TRBD2. V was pared by 4 bases and J by 2 bases, with 1 base of the junction left unmatched. The CDR3 runs 16 residues. Germline V CDR1 and CDR2: MGHRA, YSYEKL. CDR3 DNA sequence: TGCGCCAGCAGCCGGGGACTAGCGGGAGCCTACAATGAGCAGTTCTTC. This sequence encodes CASSRGLAGAYNEQFF.